The clone carrying this T cell receptor beta chain was detected many times. The antigen is undetermined. Losses at the gene ends were 3 bases for V and 0 bases for J; bases not matched to a gene: 18. Germline V gene sequence: CDR1 MDHEN, CDR2 SYDVKM. The CDR3 is 21 amino acids. This entry comes from a study of T cells in Graves' hyperthyroidism and ophthalmopathy. Study-wide points: Also found in blood were most expanded thyroid clonotypes above 0.001.

Investigators excluded patients with uncontrolled infection, other autoimmune disease, pregnancy or lactation. RNA transcripts yielded amplified TCR beta CDR3 regions. In the first-round RT-PCR of the TCR CDR3, the HTBI primer set was used. TCRdb called the multiplex PCR reads again in MiXCR, with one record for every CDR3 protein. The sample carries hundreds of thousands of distinct CDR3 sequences, roughly an eighth recorded once. This receptor was taken from a woman aged 18 to 35 with Graves' hyperthyroidism. The V and J genes are TRBV28 and TRBJ1-5; 9 bases agree with TRBD1. Sequenced sample: blood. The CDR3, as DNA: TGTGCCAGCAGTTTCCCCCGGACAGGGGATAGAGGACGCCGTAGCAATCAGCCCCAGCATTTT. Its protein product is CASSFPRTGDRGRRSNQPQHF.